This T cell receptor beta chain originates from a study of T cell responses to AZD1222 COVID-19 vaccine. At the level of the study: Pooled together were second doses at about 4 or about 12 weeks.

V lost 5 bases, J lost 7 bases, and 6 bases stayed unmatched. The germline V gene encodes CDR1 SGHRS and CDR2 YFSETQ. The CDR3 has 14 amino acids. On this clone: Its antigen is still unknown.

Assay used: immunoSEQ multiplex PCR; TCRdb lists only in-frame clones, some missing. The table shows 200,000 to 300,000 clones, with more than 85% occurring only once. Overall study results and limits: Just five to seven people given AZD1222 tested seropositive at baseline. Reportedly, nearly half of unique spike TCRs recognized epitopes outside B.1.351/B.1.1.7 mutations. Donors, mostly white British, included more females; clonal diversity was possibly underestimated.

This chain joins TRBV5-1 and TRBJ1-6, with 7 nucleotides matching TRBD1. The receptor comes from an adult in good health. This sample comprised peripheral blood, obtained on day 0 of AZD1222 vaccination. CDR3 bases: TGCGCCAGCAGTCCCACAGGGGTCAATTCACCCCTCCACTTT. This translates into CASSPTGVNSPLHF.